The T cell receptor (beta chain) under discussion was sequenced for a study of OX40 agonist ivuxolimab in advanced cancers. The germline V and J ends were trimmed by 0 bases and 5 bases, with 23 bases remaining between them. The CDR3 has 18 residues. From germline, CDR1 is MGHRA and CDR2 YSYEKL. Some clones are missing from TCRdb's copy, which holds only in-frame ones; the method was immunoSEQ multiplex PCR. This sample carries fewer than 75,000 clones, about 89% of them seen once, and the ten largest clones take more than 3.5%. Sequenced material: CD4+ or CD8+ T cells sorted from blood, taken in a trial of the OX40 agonist ivuxolimab. The J gene is TRBJ2-7, the V gene TRBV4-1, with a possible D match to TRBD1 (6 bases). This receptor was obtained from an adult with an advanced solid tumor such as melanoma, head and neck, liver or kidney cancer. The CDR3 reads CASSQDGPPTGWNDEQYF. The CDR3 DNA reads TGCGCCAGCAGCCAAGATGGCCCCCCTACAGGGTGGAACGACGAGCAGTACTTC.